This T cell receptor (beta chain) was recovered during a study of T cell changes during pregnancy in multiple sclerosis. Sequenced by immunoSEQ multiplex PCR; TCRdb stores in-frame clones only, minus some. The top ten hold around 0.4% of the sample, which has 50,000 to 60,000 clones, 88% seen once. Germline V gene lookup returns CDR1 WSHSY and CDR2 SAAADI. The CDR3 totals 14 residues. V lost 4 bases, J lost 3 bases, and 0 bases stayed unmatched. The sequenced sample was CD4+ T cells from peripheral blood mononuclear cells, obtained in the third trimester of pregnancy. The chain links TRBV10-2 to TRBJ2-1, with 10 bases identical to TRBD1. This receptor was identified in a female donor with multiple sclerosis, enrolled in a pregnancy study. The DNA for the CDR3 is TGCGCCAGCAGTGGGACAGGGGGCTACAATGAGCAGTTCTTC. Protein sequence: CASSGTGGYNEQFF.